This is a list of T cell receptor beta chains from one sample in a study of CD8+ T cells in alopecia areata. Produced via immunoSEQ multiplex PCR; TCRdb's table is partial and in-frame only. The table records fewer than 200,000 clones, 60% of them present only once. The source was CD4+ T cells sorted from blood, collected at week 24, from a patient treated with tofacitinib. The receptor source for this set is a human donor with alopecia areata. Each CDR3 is given without its conserved first and last residue. Expanded clones are given a class, and other clones once, few, many or no size at all.

j_call clone_size v_call cdr3_aa
TRBJ2-3 . TRBV2 ASSARLATTDTQY
TRBJ2-5 . TRBV7-2 ASSLVGGSPKSQY
TRBJ1-1 few TRBV30 AWSVLGWGTEAF
TRBJ1-2 . TRBV6-5 ASSQGGGYT
TRBJ1-2 . TRBV27 ASSSLRARGTNYGYT
TRBJ2-7 . TRBV27 ASSTTSGDYEQY
TRBJ1-4 . TRBV7-2 ASSFREKLF
TRBJ1-5 . TRBV30 AWDRGQGHRPQH
TRBJ1-1 . TRBV19 ASGDRVNTEAF
TRBJ2-2 . TRBV19 ASSIRSSWNSTGELF
TRBJ2-1 . TRBV5-1 ASSLAGLSNEQF
TRBJ2-7 . TRBV29-1 SVFGSTYEQY
TRBJ2-1 . TRBV7-2 ASSLAGGVYNEQF
TRBJ2-3 few TRBV29-1 SSRLAADTQY
TRBJ1-2 few TRBV9 ASSTHRVHDGYT
TRBJ1-1 . TRBV5-1 ASSLTQNTEAF
TRBJ1-5 . TRBV27 ASRPDGGRNQPQH
TRBJ1-1 . TRBV9 ASSVEASNTEAF
TRBJ2-7 . TRBV30 AWSVHLRGRAGEQY
TRBJ1-3 . TRBV29-1 SAAPLPSGNTIY
TRBJ2-5 . TRBV29-1 SVGDTRSGEPQY
TRBJ2-2 few TRBV5-1 ASSGLRQGRNTGELF
TRBJ2-1 . TRBV7-3 ASSLQGRPHNEQF
TRBJ1-1 . TRBV29-1 SVGLRQLTTEAF
TRBJ1-1 . TRBV18 ASSQGDSNTEAF
TRBJ1-5 . TRBV10-3 AISEARVNQPQH
TRBJ1-1 once TRBV29-1 SVRQGDTEAF
TRBJ1-6 few TRBV5-1 ASSSMDRSLGSPLH
TRBJ1-2 . TRBV29-1 RGDGYT
TRBJ2-7 few TRBV7-2 ASSPGQGPYEQY
TRBJ1-2 . TRBV5-1 ASSSPGTGAPRGGYT
TRBJ2-3 . TRBV19 ASSWGSTDTQY
TRBJ2-2 . TRBV4-1 ASSQRNRVNTGELF
TRBJ2-3 few TRBV7-2 ASSLASGGGADTQY
TRBJ2-7 . TRBV25-1 ASSDQAGGYEQY
TRBJ2-1 few TRBV4-2 ASSQDLGGNNYNEQF
TRBJ1-1 . TRBV19 ASSIEGQGDTEAF
TRBJ1-1 . TRBV7-2 ASSLDTAMNTEAF
TRBJ1-6 . TRBV11-2 ASRRGTGDSPLH
TRBJ2-1 . TRBV11-3 ASSSGVASGNEQF
TRBJ1-1 once TRBV30 AWSRARTEAF
TRBJ2-6 many TRBV5-6 ASGPPFSGANVLT
TRBJ2-4 few TRBV29-1 SVEGRMVGIQY
TRBJ1-1 . TRBV5-6 ASSLGPNTEAF
TRBJ2-5 once TRBV30 AWSVRTVETQY
TRBJ2-2 . TRBV2 ASSVSGGASGELF
TRBJ1-2 . TRBV11-2 ASSPQGAYGYT
TRBJ2-2 . TRBV29-1 SVGQGANTGELF
TRBJ2-2 few TRBV6-5 ASSSSQGGTGELF